This TCR beta chain was sequenced for a study of T cells after yellow fever vaccination. For the study at large: Low-cell-number fractions underwent preparation using SMART-Seq v4 Ultra Low Input.

A 5'RACE template-switching step, the method used to make TCR cDNA, added a universal primer site and UMIs. TCRdb redid the calling of the 5' RACE reads with MiXCR, one entry per CDR3 protein. The sample contains over 100,000 distinct CDR3 sequences, more than 7.5% of which appear only once. In this sample, this clonotype turned up many times. Unmatched junction bases numbered 3, after V lost 1 base and J lost 5 bases. The CDR3 loop spans 14 amino acids. Germline loops: CDR1 SEHNR, CDR2 FQNEAQ (reference sequence). Sequencing was performed on CD8+ T cells sorted from PBMCs, taken 45 days after the yellow fever booster vaccination. V gene TRBV7-9 combines with J gene TRBJ2-3; TRBD2 agrees at 7 bases. This TCR was recovered from a man aged 25 to 40 who received the YFV17D yellow fever vaccine. The CDR3 protein is CASSLVGRLDTQYF. CDR3 DNA: TGTGCCAGCAGCTTAGTCGGGAGGCTAGATACGCAGTATTTT.